Below are 26 T cell receptor beta chains sequenced from a single sample in a study of monozygotic twins with inflammatory bowel disease. After re-calling the 5' RACE reads, TCRdb lists one entry per CDR3 protein, DNA absent. The table lists more than 110,000 distinct CDR3 sequences. Sequencing was performed on blood. These receptors came from a human donor with ulcerative colitis or Crohn's disease, or a healthy co-twin of an affected twin (not recorded which).

This chain links TRBV6-5 with TRBJ2-1. CDR1 and CDR2 from the germline V gene are MNHEY and SVGAGI. The length of the CDR3 is 14 residues. CDR3 residues: CASSYSHGYNEQFF.

The chain recombines TRBV12-3 or TRBV12-4 with TRBJ2-6; TCRdb reports TRBD1, a call that lacks DNA to check it against. This CDR3 is built from 17 residues. CDR3 region: CASSFSLWGDGANVLTF.

The chain carries TRBV7-2 and TRBJ2-2; TCRdb gives TRBD2 as the D gene, but with no DNA this cannot be confirmed. The CDR3 is 15 amino acids. Germline V CDR1 and CDR2: SGHTA, FQGNSA. Here the CDR3 reads CASSLGLAPTGELFF. The whole variable domain, filled in from reference TRBV7-2 and TRBJ2-2, reads GAGVSQSPSNKVTEKGKDVELRCDPISGHTALYWYRQSLGQGLEFLIYFQGNSAPDKSGLPSDRFSAERTGGSVSTLTIQRTQQEDSAVYLCASSLGLAPTGELFFGEGSRLTVL.

J is TRBJ1-1 and V is TRBV19; the TCRdb D gene call, TRBD1, has no DNA to confirm it. This CDR3 region has 14 residues. Per the germline V gene, CDR1 is LNHDA and CDR2 is SQIVND (reference sequence). CDR3 in amino acids: CASIDGRGGTEAFF.

V is TRBV11-2 and J is TRBJ2-7. Germline V CDR1 and CDR2: SGHAT, FQNNGV. The CDR3 runs to 14 residues. CDR3 protein: CASSLDSGFYEQYF.

The chain's CDR3 is CASSISGNTEAFF. The gene calls are TRBV27 and TRBJ1-1. The V gene's germline CDR1 is MNHEY and CDR2 SMNVEV (reference sequence). The CDR3 is 13 amino acids.

The rearrangement uses TRBV29-1 and TRBJ2-5; the TCRdb D gene call, TRBD2, has no DNA to confirm it. Per germline, CDR1 SQVTM and CDR2 ANQGSEA. The CDR3 is 14 residues long. Here the CDR3 reads CSVQEVHNQETQYF.

V usage is TRBV12-3 or TRBV12-4 and J usage is TRBJ2-2; TCRdb names TRBD1, which stays unverified in the absence of DNA. CDR3 length equals 15 residues. CDR3 in amino acids: CASRTGTSNTGELFF.

The chain uses TRBV7-9 and TRBJ1-1. Germline V gives CDR1 SEHNR, CDR2 FQNEAQ (reference sequence). CDR3 length equals 14 residues. The CDR3 here is CASSLAGRRSEAFF.

The chain couples TRBV5-1 to TRBJ2-5; TCRdb gives TRBD1 as the D gene, but with no DNA this cannot be confirmed. Germline V CDR1 and CDR2: SGHRS, YFSETQ. The CDR3 extends over 15 amino acids. Here the CDR3 reads CASSLRGTTQENQYF.

The CDR3: CASSQVNEEFF. The chain recombines TRBV3-1 with TRBJ2-1. The CDR3 has 11 residues. Germline V CDR1 and CDR2: LGHDT, YNNKEL (reference sequence).

V gene TRBV5-1 combines with J gene TRBJ2-7; without DNA, the TCRdb call of TRBD1 cannot be checked. In germline, CDR1 is SGHRS, CDR2 YFSETQ. This CDR3 is 15 amino acids long. CDR3 loop: CASSLDGGLGDEQYF.

The gene calls are TRBV7-3 and TRBJ1-1; TCRdb's D call, TRBD1, is unchecked because there is no DNA. Germline V gene lookup returns CDR1 SGHTA and CDR2 FQGTGA. This CDR3 is built from 19 residues. CDR3: CASSLARPTLQGPNTEAFF.

The rearrangement uses TRBV7-6 and TRBJ2-3; TCRdb designates TRBD1, a call that cannot be tested without DNA. Looked up from germline, CDR1 is SGHVS and CDR2 is FNYEAQ. This CDR3 spans 16 amino acids. The CDR3 is CASSSNRGTGTDTQYF.

The rearrangement links TRBV20-1 to TRBJ2-3. This CDR3 spans 16 amino acids. In germline, CDR1 is DFQATT, CDR2 SNEGSKA (reference sequence). This chain's CDR3 is CSARDSLAGSTDTQYF.

The chain links TRBV10-3 to TRBJ1-6; absent DNA, TCRdb's TRBD1 call cannot be checked. This CDR3 has 14 residues. Germline V gene data show CDR1 as ENHRY and CDR2 as SYGVKD. The CDR3 loop is CAISEERGNSPLHF.

The J gene is TRBJ2-7, the V gene TRBV28; TCRdb's assignment of TRBD1 cannot be checked, as there is no DNA. The CDR3 has 14 residues. Germline CDR1 is MDHEN and CDR2 is SYDVKM. CDR3 residues: CASSPLPGQGEQYF. Full variable domain (rest looked up from reference TRBV28 and TRBJ2-7): DVKVTQSSRYLVKRTGEKVFLECVQDMDHENMFWYRQDPGLGLRLIYFSYDVKMKEKGDIPEGYSVSREKKERFSLILESASTNQTSMYLCASSPLPGQGEQYFGPGTRLTVT.

The J gene is TRBJ1-5, the V gene TRBV18. The CDR3 has 15 amino acids. Per germline, CDR1 KGHSH and CDR2 LQKENI. The CDR3: CASSRGGGSNQPQHF.

CDR3: CASRIEGGTEAFF. J is TRBJ1-1 and V is TRBV6-6. Per the germline V gene, CDR1 is MNHNY and CDR2 is SVGAGI (reference sequence). The CDR3 contains 13 residues.

The chain recombines TRBV11-1 with TRBJ2-1; absent DNA, TCRdb's TRBD2 call cannot be checked. Germline V lookup: CDR1 SGHAT, CDR2 FQDESV (reference sequence). The CDR3 is 19 amino acids. This chain's CDR3 is CASSLIGLAGGGVGNEQFF.

V is TRBV29-1 and J is TRBJ2-2; TCRdb's D call, TRBD2, is unchecked because there is no DNA. The CDR3 has 13 amino acids. CDR1 SQVTM and CDR2 ANQGSEA come from the germline V gene. The CDR3 here is CSVVVTSAGELFF.

The gene calls are TRBV6-5 and TRBJ1-5; absent DNA, TCRdb's TRBD1 call cannot be checked. Germline lookup yields CDR1 MNHEY and CDR2 SVGAGI. This CDR3 comprises 18 residues. CDR3 sequence reads: CASSRTGTGGVSNQPQHF.

This rearrangement joins TRBV7-2 to TRBJ2-7; without DNA, the TCRdb call of TRBD2 cannot be checked. Germline assignment: CDR1 SGHTA and CDR2 FQGNSA. This CDR3 has 14 amino acids. Here the CDR3 reads CASTVAGGHYEQYF.

This rearrangement joins TRBV12-3 or TRBV12-4 to TRBJ1-6. The CDR3 runs 14 residues. CDR3 protein: CASSFGRAGSPLHF.

The chain recombines TRBV30 with TRBJ2-2; TCRdb selects TRBD2, and the lack of DNA leaves this call unchecked. Germline-derived CDR1 and CDR2 are GTSNPN and SVGIG (reference sequence). CDR3 size: 15 residues. The CDR3 sequence: CAWQPGLAGPGELFF.

This rearrangement joins TRBV24-1 to TRBJ1-1. The CDR3 spans 13 residues. CDR1 and CDR2 from the germline V gene are KGHDR and SFDVKD. The chain's CDR3 is CATSGRQNTEAFF.